A selection of T cell receptor beta chains follows, all from one sample in a study of shared clonotypes between healthy human individuals. Profiled with immunoSEQ multiplex PCR; TCRdb holds only in-frame clones, not every one. The sample lists roughly 660,000 clones; less than 95% were seen once. The sample taken for sequencing was memory CD8+ T cells from PBMCs. All receptors come from a man between 18 and 35 years old in good health. Some clones in this sample may be carry-over from other donors' samples. Each CDR3 is given with its conserved first and last residue. A D gene is named only where the DNA matches it firmly. The size of a clone is reported for some rows only, either as once, few or many, or as a class for expanded clones.

d_gene	abundance	v_gene	j_gene	CDR3aa	CDR3nt
TRBD1	.	TRBV29-1	TRBJ2-7	CSARDRAYEQYF	TGCAGCGCCCGGGACAGGGCCTACGAGCAGTACTTC
.	.	TRBV7-8	TRBJ1-1	CSEGTHLNTEAFF	TGCAGTGAGGGGACTCATTTAAACACTGAAGCTTTCTTT
TRBD1	.	TRBV6-5	TRBJ1-5	CASSYIPGQGQPQHF	TGTGCCAGCAGTTACATTCCGGGACAGGGTCAGCCCCAGCATTTT
TRBD1	.	TRBV5-6	TRBJ1-6	CASSFWGQGNSPLHF	TGTGCCAGCAGCTTTTGGGGACAGGGCAATTCACCCCTCCACTTT
.	.	TRBV11-2	TRBJ2-2	CATRGGFRAGELFF	TGTGCCACCAGGGGGGGGTTCAGAGCCGGGGAGCTGTTTTTT
.	.	TRBV9	TRBJ1-5	CASSDTHSPAPTYNQPQHF	TGTGCCAGCAGCGACACCCACTCCCCGGCGCCGACGTACAATCAGCCCCAGCATTTT
.	.	TRBV27	TRBJ2-2	CASSLAGLLDTGELFF	TGTGCCAGCAGTTTAGCGGGACTGTTGGACACCGGGGAGCTGTTTTTT
.	.	TRBV12-5	TRBJ2-5	CASGRYPKKTQYF	TGTGCTAGTGGCCGCTATCCGAAAAAGACCCAGTACTTC
.	.	TRBV11-1	TRBJ2-2	CASSPHGTELNTGELFF	TGTGCCAGCAGCCCCCACGGGACGGAATTAAACACCGGGGAGCTGTTTTTT
.	.	TRBV28	TRBJ2-1	CASSTRQEPYNEQFF	TGTGCCAGCAGTACTCGACAGGAGCCCTACAATGAGCAGTTCTTC
.	.	TRBV19	TRBJ2-2	CASSRERVATGELFF	TGTGCCAGTAGTCGCGAGAGGGTCGCCACCGGGGAGCTGTTTTTT
.	.	TRBV11-2	TRBJ2-5	CASSWGPGAAETQYF	TGTGCCAGCAGCTGGGGTCCAGGGGCAGCCGAGACCCAGTACTTC
TRBD1	.	TRBV4-3	TRBJ1-3	CASSQADRPGNTIYF	TGCGCCAGCAGCCAGGCGGACAGGCCCGGAAACACCATATATTTT
.	once	TRBV5-8	TRBJ1-5	CASSVRSQSNQPQHF	TGTGCCAGCAGCGTTAGGTCCCAAAGCAATCAGCCCCAGCATTTT
TRBD2	.	TRBV28	TRBJ2-3	CASSLAAGKRAGERTDTQYF	TGTGCCAGCAGTTTAGCTGCCGGGAAACGAGCGGGAGAAAGAACAGATACGCAGTATTTT
TRBD1	.	TRBV28	TRBJ2-5	CASSFVKDRETQYF	TGTGCCAGCAGTTTTGTAAAGGACAGGGAGACCCAGTACTTC
.	.	TRBV11-3	TRBJ1-1	CASSLARTNTEAFF	TGTGCCAGCAGCTTAGCACGGACGAACACTGAAGCTTTCTTT
TRBD1	once	TRBV28	TRBJ2-7	CASSLTGGRYEQYF	TGTGCCAGCAGTCTGACAGGGGGTCGCTACGAGCAGTACTTC
.	.	TRBV29-1	TRBJ2-1	CSVVGVLGVTYNEQFF	TGCAGCGTTGTAGGTGTTCTCGGGGTTACCTACAATGAGCAGTTCTTC
.	.	TRBV10-3	TRBJ2-3	CAIKEVSSTDTQYF	TGTGCCATCAAGGAGGTCAGTAGCACAGATACGCAGTATTTT
.	.	TRBV7-9	TRBJ2-7	CASSPLGQNEQYF	TGTGCCAGCAGCCCTTTGGGGCAGAACGAGCAGTACTTC
.	.	TRBV28	TRBJ2-5	CASTLLFGETQYF	TGTGCCAGCACCTTACTTTTCGGAGAGACCCAGTACTTC
TRBD1	.	TRBV9	TRBJ1-2	CASSVASRDSYGYTF	TGTGCCAGCAGCGTAGCATCCCGGGACAGCTATGGCTACACCTTC
.	.	TRBV27	TRBJ1-2	CASSVDSTIFLSGYTF	TGTGCCAGCAGCGTAGACAGCACCATATTCCTATCCGGCTACACCTTC
.	.	TRBV7-8	TRBJ2-5	CASGFNRAWETQYF	TGTGCCAGCGGCTTCAACAGGGCCTGGGAGACCCAGTACTTC
TRBD1	.	TRBV19	TRBJ1-2	CASSQGQSYGYTF	TGTGCCAGTAGTCAGGGACAGTCCTATGGCTACACCTTC
TRBD1	once	TRBV9	TRBJ2-7	CASSEGQGAYEQYF	TGTGCCAGCAGCGAGGGACAGGGAGCGTACGAGCAGTACTTC
.	.	TRBV9	TRBJ2-7	CASSVGASSYEQYF	TGTGCCAGCAGCGTAGGGGCTAGCAGCTACGAGCAGTACTTC
.	.	TRBV19	TRBJ2-7	CASSIVSSSYEQYF	TGTGCCAGTAGTATAGTATCTAGTTCCTACGAGCAGTACTTC
TRBD1	.	TRBV9	TRBJ1-2	CASSARDRKNGYTF	TGTGCCAGCAGCGCCCGGGACAGAAAGAATGGCTACACCTTC
.	.	TRBV11-2	TRBJ1-2	CASSLPGGYGYTF	TGTGCCAGCAGCTTACCTGGGGGCTATGGCTACACCTTC
.	.	TRBV28	TRBJ1-1	CASRWGNTEAFF	TGTGCCAGCAGGTGGGGGAACACTGAAGCTTTCTTT
.	.	TRBV7-9	TRBJ2-7	CASSLGAEQYF	TGTGCCAGCAGCTTGGGGGCCGAGCAGTACTTC
.	.	TRBV7-9	TRBJ2-1	CASSPLDSYGYNEQFF	TGTGCCAGCAGCCCGCTAGACAGCTATGGGTACAATGAGCAGTTCTTC
.	.	TRBV10-3	TRBJ1-2	CAISEPIREGSDFVGYGYTF	TGTGCCATCAGTGAACCTATCCGGGAGGGCTCGGATTTCGTCGGCTATGGCTACACCTTC
.	.	TRBV5-6	TRBJ2-3	CASSLLAAVLGDTQYF	TGTGCCAGCAGCTTGCTGGCAGCCGTGCTGGGGGATACGCAGTATTTT
TRBD1	.	TRBV29-1	TRBJ2-7	CSVQGASYEQYF	TGCAGCGTTCAGGGGGCTTCCTACGAGCAGTACTTC
TRBD1	.	TRBV7-9	TRBJ2-7	CASSPRTGNPYEQYF	TGTGCCAGCAGCCCCCGGACAGGGAATCCCTACGAGCAGTACTTC
TRBD1	.	TRBV27	TRBJ2-7	CASSLGTGSYEQYF	TGTGCCAGCAGTTTGGGGACAGGGTCCTACGAGCAGTACTTC
.	.	TRBV5-1	TRBJ2-7	CASSSTIRPVEEQYF	TGCGCCAGCAGCTCAACGATAAGGCCGGTGGAAGAGCAGTACTTC
.	.	TRBV28	TRBJ2-1	CASSEHGGFYNEQFF	TGTGCCAGCAGTGAGCACGGGGGATTCTACAATGAGCAGTTCTTC
.	.	TRBV5-1	TRBJ2-7	CASSLRVGDYEQYF	TGTGCCAGCAGCTTGCGGGTAGGCGACTACGAGCAGTACTTC
.	.	TRBV7-2	TRBJ1-2	CASSRAIVGDNYGYTF	TGTGCCAGCAGCCGCGCTATTGTAGGCGACAACTATGGCTACACCTTC
.	.	TRBV7-9	TRBJ2-7	CASSSTGTLPYEQYF	TGTGCCAGCAGCTCGACCGGGACTCTGCCCTACGAGCAGTACTTC